One sample yielded the 6 T cell receptor beta chains listed below, sequenced in a study of PD-1 blockade in classical Hodgkin lymphoma. Relapses following autologous stem cell transplantation were seen in all patients, with brentuximab vedotin exposure varying. Magnetic negative selection, applied to thawed PBMCs, was used to isolate the CD8+ T cells. Sequencing was performed with immunoSEQ multiplex PCR; in TCRdb, only in-frame clones are kept and a portion is missing. Of approximately 10,000 clones listed, 80% to 85% are singletons. The sample was CD8+ T cells from blood, taken at baseline. The receptors originated from a human donor with classical Hodgkin lymphoma.

In this sample, this clone turned up once. The rearrangement joins TRBV4-1 to TRBJ2-7; D might be TRBD1 or TRBD2, each matching 5 bases. V lost 0 bases to trimming and J lost 4 bases, with 16 bases between them. The CDR3 contains 16 residues. Germline CDR1 MGHRA, CDR2 YSYEKL. The CDR3 loop reads CASSQEGAPRGYEQYF. CDR3 DNA sequence: TGCGCCAGCAGCCAAGAAGGGGCCCCGAGGGGATACGAGCAGTACTTC.

This clone was found once. This sequence joins TRBV4-3 and TRBJ2-7; D might be TRBD2 (7 bases). Trimming removed 4 bases at V and 2 bases at J, with 12 bases between. The CDR3 is made up of 14 amino acids. CDR1 and CDR2 from the germline V gene are LGHNA and YSLEER. The CDR3: CASSLGRGTYEQYF. The CDR3 DNA reads TGCGCCAGCAGCCTTGGGAGGGGGACCTACGAGCAGTACTTC.

This chain's CDR3 is CASSPTGGTADTQYF. Written as DNA, the CDR3 is TGTGCCAGCAGCCCTACTGGAGGGACCGCAGATACGCAGTATTTT. The genes are TRBV2 and TRBJ2-3, with TRBD2 as a possible D gene (6 bases). Between the trimmed V and J ends, which lost 6 bases and 4 bases, there was a span of 17 bases. The germline gives CDR1 SNHLY, CDR2 FYNNEI. This CDR3 has 15 amino acids.

The V call is TRBV5-6, the J call TRBJ2-1, with TRBD2 matching 9 bases. The V segment lost 1 base and the J segment 5 bases; nucleotides outside the gene matches: 10. CDR3 size: 17 residues. CDR1 and CDR2 (germline): SGHDT, YYEEEE. CDR3 amino acids: CASSLWGLAGLHNEQFF. The CDR3 DNA is TGTGCCAGCAGCTTGTGGGGGCTAGCGGGACTCCACAATGAGCAGTTCTTC.

This clone occurred a few times. The V and J genes are TRBV9 and TRBJ2-2; D gene unclear. The V and J ends lost 0 bases and 4 bases respectively, with 7 bases between them. This CDR3 comprises 14 residues. Germline V gives CDR1 SGDLS, CDR2 YYNGEE. CDR3 bases: TGTGCCAGCAGCGTAGTATCCGGCACCGGGGAGCTGTTTTTT. This gives the protein CASSVVSGTGELFF.

This sequence joins TRBV28 and TRBJ1-4, with a tentative D call TRBD1 (5 bases). CDR3 size: 15 residues. Germline CDR1 reads MDHEN; CDR2 reads SYDVKM. Deletions cut 5 bases from V and 3 bases from J, with 13 bases between. Here the CDR3 DNA reads TGTGCCAGCAGTGAACGACAGAGGGCTAATGAAAAACTGTTTTTT. Protein product: CASSERQRANEKLFF. The full variable domain, its missing parts supplied by reference TRBV28 and TRBJ1-4, is DVKVTQSSRYLVKRTGEKVFLECVQDMDHENMFWYRQDPGLGLRLIYFSYDVKMKEKGDIPEGYSVSREKKERFSLILESASTNQTSMYLCASSERQRANEKLFFGSGTQLSVL.